This T cell receptor beta chain was profiled in a study of shared clonotypes between healthy human individuals. The sample holds a few counts of this clone. V lost 5 bases, J lost 1 base, and 14 bases lay in between. The germline CDR1 and CDR2 sequences are SQVTM and ANQGSEA. This CDR3 region has 14 residues. Sequencing was performed with immunoSEQ multiplex PCR; in TCRdb, only in-frame clones are kept and a portion is missing. The sample carries 550,000 to 700,000 clones, roughly 72% recorded once. The rearrangement uses TRBV29-1 and TRBJ1-2; D remains ambiguous. The receptor was derived from a woman aged 25 to 39 in good health. The sample comprised memory CD4+ T cells sorted from blood. Regarding subset: CD45RA-negative fraction. Written as DNA, the CDR3 is TGCAGCGTTTCGGCAGGAGATTTTAACTATGGCTACACCTTC. This codes for CSVSAGDFNYGYTF. The variable domain in full, completed from reference TRBV29-1 and TRBJ1-2, reads SAVISQKPSRDICQRGTSLTIQCQVDSQVTMMFWYRQQPGQSLTLIATANQGSEATYESGFVIDKFPISRPNLTFSTLTVSNMSPEDSSIYLCSVSAGDFNYGYTFGSGTRLTVV.